This T cell receptor beta chain was retrieved from a study of T cells expressing NK-cell markers. The CDR3 spans 14 residues. Germline loops: CDR1 DFQATT, CDR2 SNEGSKA (reference sequence). No DNA is given; TCRdb re-called the 5' RACE reads and lists each CDR3 protein once. This sample's table reports about 460,000 distinct CDR3 sequences. The TCR sequence derives from a woman between 45 and 65 years old in good health. The V call is TRBV20-1, the J call TRBJ2-3; the D gene TCRdb calls, TRBD1, cannot be checked with no DNA. The sample taken for sequencing was blood T cells: a sorted CD56 or NKG2C T cell subset, CD4+ or CD8+ T cells, or bulk PBMC T cells (not recorded which). The CDR3 region is CSAIPGQGSGTQYF.